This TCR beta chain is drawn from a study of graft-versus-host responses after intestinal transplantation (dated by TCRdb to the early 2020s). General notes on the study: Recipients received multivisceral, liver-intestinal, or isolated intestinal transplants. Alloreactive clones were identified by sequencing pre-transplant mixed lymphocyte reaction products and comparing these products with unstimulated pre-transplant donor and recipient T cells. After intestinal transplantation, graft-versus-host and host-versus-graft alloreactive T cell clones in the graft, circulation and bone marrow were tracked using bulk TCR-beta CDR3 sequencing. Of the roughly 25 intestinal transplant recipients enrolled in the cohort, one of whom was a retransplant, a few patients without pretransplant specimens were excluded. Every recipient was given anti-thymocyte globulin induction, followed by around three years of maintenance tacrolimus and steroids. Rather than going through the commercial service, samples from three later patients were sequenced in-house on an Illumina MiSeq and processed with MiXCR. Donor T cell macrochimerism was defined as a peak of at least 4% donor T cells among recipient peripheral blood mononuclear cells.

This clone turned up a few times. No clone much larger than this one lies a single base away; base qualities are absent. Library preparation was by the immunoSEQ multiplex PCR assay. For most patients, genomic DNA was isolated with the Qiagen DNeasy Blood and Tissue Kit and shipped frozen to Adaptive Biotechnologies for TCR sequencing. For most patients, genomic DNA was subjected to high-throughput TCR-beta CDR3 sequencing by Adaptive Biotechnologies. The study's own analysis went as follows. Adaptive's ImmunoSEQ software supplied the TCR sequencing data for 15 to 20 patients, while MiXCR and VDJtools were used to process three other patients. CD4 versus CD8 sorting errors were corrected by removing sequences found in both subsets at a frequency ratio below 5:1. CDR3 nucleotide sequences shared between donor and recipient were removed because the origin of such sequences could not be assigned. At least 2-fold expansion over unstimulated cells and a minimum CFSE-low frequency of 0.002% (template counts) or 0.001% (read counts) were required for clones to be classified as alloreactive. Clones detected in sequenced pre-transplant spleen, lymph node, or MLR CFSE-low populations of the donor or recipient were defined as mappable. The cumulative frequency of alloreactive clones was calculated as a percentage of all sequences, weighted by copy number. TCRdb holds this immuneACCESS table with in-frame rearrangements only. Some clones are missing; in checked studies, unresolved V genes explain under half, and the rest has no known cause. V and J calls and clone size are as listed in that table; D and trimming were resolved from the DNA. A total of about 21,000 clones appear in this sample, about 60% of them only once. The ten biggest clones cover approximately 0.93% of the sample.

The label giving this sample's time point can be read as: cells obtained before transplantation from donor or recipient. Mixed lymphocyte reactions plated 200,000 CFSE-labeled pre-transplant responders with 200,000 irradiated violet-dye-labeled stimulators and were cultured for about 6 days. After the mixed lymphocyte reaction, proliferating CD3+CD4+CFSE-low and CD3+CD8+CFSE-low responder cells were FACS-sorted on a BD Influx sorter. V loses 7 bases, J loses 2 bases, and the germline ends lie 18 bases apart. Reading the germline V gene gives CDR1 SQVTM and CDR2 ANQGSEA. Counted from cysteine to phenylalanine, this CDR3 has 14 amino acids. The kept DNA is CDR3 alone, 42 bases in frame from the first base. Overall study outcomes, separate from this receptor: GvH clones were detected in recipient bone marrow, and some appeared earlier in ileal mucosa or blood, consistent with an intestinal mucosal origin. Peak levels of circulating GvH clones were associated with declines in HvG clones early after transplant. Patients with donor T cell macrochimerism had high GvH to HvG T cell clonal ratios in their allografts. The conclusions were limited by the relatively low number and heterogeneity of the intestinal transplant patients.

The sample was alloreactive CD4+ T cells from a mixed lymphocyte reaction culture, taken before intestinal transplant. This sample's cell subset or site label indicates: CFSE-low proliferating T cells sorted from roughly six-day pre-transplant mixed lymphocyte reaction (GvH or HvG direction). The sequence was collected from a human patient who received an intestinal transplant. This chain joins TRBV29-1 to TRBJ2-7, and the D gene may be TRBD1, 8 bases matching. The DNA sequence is TGCAGCGCAAAATTACAGGGGGGGCCCTACGAGCAGTACTTC. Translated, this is CSAKLQGGPYEQYF.